The T cell receptor beta chain under discussion was sequenced for a study of shared clonotypes between healthy human individuals. Study-level points and caveats: Among donors, clonotype sharing was expected to be affected by sequencing depth. The study found lower generation probabilities in non-shared clonotypes than in those shared by all four donors.

The naive CD8 population came from CD45RO-negative cells selected for CCR7, without terminally differentiated effector memory CD45RA+ cells. Each subset's genomic DNA was split evenly across several immunoSEQ plates. The method was immunoSEQ multiplex PCR; TCRdb's version includes in-frame clones alone and lacks a portion of them. Among hundreds of thousands of clones listed, roughly 95% were seen once. The V gene's germline CDR1 is MNHEY and CDR2 SMNVEV (reference sequence). Trimming took 3 bases from V and 1 from J, leaving 9 bases between them. The CDR3 is made up of 14 amino acids. As for this clone: Its antigen is not identified.

This sequence was found in a woman in her twenties or thirties in good health. Sequencing used naive CD8+ T cells sorted from blood. The chain couples TRBV27 to TRBJ1-1; D remains unclear. The CDR3 region is CASSFPGRNTEAFF. The CDR3 region has the DNA TGTGCCAGCAGTTTCCCTGGAAGGAACACTGAAGCTTTCTTT.